This T cell receptor (beta chain) was sequenced during a study of response to subunit inactivated influenza vaccine (dated by TCRdb to 2016 to 2018). Regarding the study in general: Deep quantitative profiling of the T cell receptor repertoire was used in the study to follow responses to a trivalent subunit inactivated influenza vaccine.

Summary of the overall study and its limitations: It was suggested by the authors that each seasonal influenza vaccination may recruit only a limited number of new T cells.

Sample time point, as interpreted from the label and publication: around 45 days after influenza vaccine administration. The library was built by means of RT-PCR. TCRdb records Illumina HiSeq 2500 as the sequencer. TCRdb cleaned the public reads at Q25 with fastp, built clones with MiXCR and kept in-frame beta chains. All rows with the same CDR3 protein become a single entry with the most common DNA and genes. Within this sample are 150,000 to 200,000 distinct CDR3 sequences, with roughly a tenth of them counted one time only. The ten largest account for about an eighth of the sample. Details on this clonotype: This clone's antigen is unknown. The input lacks base qualities; no much larger clone sits a single base away.

Its CDR3 holds 10 amino acids, cysteine through phenylalanine. Only the CDR3 part of the read is kept: 30 bases, read in frame from the first base. The germline V gene yields SNHLY for CDR1 and FYNNEI for CDR2. Deletion took 9 bases off V and 4 bases off J, with a span of 6 bases between the germline ends. The clonotype originates from a man aged 45 to 65 who received an inactivated influenza vaccine. Donor details come from another sample of the same person, matched by shared clones. The chain uses TRBV2 and TRBJ2-5; no D gene is confidently identified. The sample in question was non-naive T cells sorted from PBMCs, obtained roughly 47 days after vaccination. The sample's cell subset or site label is to be understood as: memory T cell fraction. The sequenced DNA is TGTGCCAGGGGTGGAGAGACCCAGTACTTC. This encodes CARGGETQYF.